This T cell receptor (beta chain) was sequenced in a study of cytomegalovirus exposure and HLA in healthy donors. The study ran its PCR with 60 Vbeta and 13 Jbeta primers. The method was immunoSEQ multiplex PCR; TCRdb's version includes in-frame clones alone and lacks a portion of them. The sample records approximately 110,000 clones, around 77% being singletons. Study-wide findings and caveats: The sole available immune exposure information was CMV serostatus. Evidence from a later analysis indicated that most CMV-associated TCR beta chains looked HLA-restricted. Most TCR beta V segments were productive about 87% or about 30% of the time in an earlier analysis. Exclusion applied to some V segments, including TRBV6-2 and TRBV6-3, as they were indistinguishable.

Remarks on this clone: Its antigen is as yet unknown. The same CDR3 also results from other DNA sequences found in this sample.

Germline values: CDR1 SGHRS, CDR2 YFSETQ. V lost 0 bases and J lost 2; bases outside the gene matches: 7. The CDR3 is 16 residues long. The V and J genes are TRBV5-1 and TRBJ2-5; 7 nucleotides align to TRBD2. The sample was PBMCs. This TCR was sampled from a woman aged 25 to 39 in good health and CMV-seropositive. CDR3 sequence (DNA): TGCGCCAGCAGCTTGGTAGGAACTAGCGAACAAGAGACCCAGTACTTC. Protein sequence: CASSLVGTSEQETQYF.